This TCR beta chain was sequenced during a study of T cells in Graves' hyperthyroidism and ophthalmopathy. Amplification of TCR beta CDR3 regions was performed using RNA transcripts as template. The primer set for the first-round RT-PCR of the TCR CDR3 was HTBI. Via MiXCR, TCRdb re-called the multiplex PCR reads, giving one row per CDR3 protein. The repertoire consists of hundreds of thousands of distinct CDR3 sequences, with 14% occurring once and the leading ten covering roughly 10%. Regarding the study as a whole: Ophthalmopathy was model-predicted a median about six months pre-onset. Blood also showed most of the thyroid clonotypes that were expanded above 0.001.

This clonotype came up a few times. No antigen is known for it. Absence of ophthalmopathy progression within 18 months defined stable Graves' hyperthyroidism. Diagnosis relied on clinical symptoms, serum thyroxine and TRAb, thyroid ultrasound and orbital computed tomography. This TCR came from a woman between 18 and 29 years old with Graves' hyperthyroidism. The sample comprised blood.

The CDR3 DNA sequence: TGTGCCAGCAGTGGCGGGCTCATGAACACTGAAGCTTTCTTT. It is translated as CASSGGLMNTEAFF. The chain employs TRBV6-1 and TRBJ1-1, with no clear D. Germline lookup yields CDR1 MNHNS and CDR2 SASEGT. The CDR3 is 14 amino acids. V was pared by 4 bases and J by 0 bases, with 9 bases between.